This T cell receptor beta chain was retrieved from a study of T cell responses to AZD1222 COVID-19 vaccine. Notes on the study in general: AZD1222 recipients seropositive at baseline numbered only 5 to 7.

The V gene lost 3 bases and the J gene lost 6 bases, with 12 bases spanning the gap. This CDR3 contains 13 residues. The germline V gene has CDR1 DFQATT and CDR2 SNEGSKA (reference sequence). The data were produced by immunoSEQ multiplex PCR, yet TCRdb's version contains in-frame clones alone and is incomplete. The repertoire holds 80,000 to 90,000 clones, roughly 87% seen once, with 2.2% in the top ten. For this clone: Antigen: not known.

The receptor comes from an adult in good health. The V and J genes are TRBV20-1 and TRBJ1-5; weak D call: TRBD1 (6 bases). Material: peripheral blood, obtained on day 0 of AZD1222 vaccination. The CDR3 sequence is CSASFTGFQPQHF. CDR3 coding DNA: TGCAGTGCTAGTTTCACAGGGTTTCAGCCCCAGCATTTT.